What follows are 28 T cell receptor beta chains derived from one specimen sequenced in a study of cytomegalovirus exposure and HLA in healthy donors. The PCR employed 60 Vbeta primers together with 13 Jbeta primers. Assay: immunoSEQ multiplex PCR; the TCRdb copy retains only in-frame clones and omits some. The repertoire has 55,000 to 70,000 clones, 80% of them found once; the top ten carry approximately 5.9%. Specimen: PBMCs. The origin of the receptors is a male donor in good health and CMV-seronegative.

The chain couples TRBV6-5 to TRBJ1-2; D is uncertain. This CDR3 comprises 12 residues. V dropped 6 bases and J dropped 5 bases, with 10 bases sitting between them. Germline loops: CDR1 MNHEY, CDR2 SVGAGI. The chain's CDR3 is CASSERTYGYTF. CDR3 bases: TGTGCCAGCAGCGAGCGGACTTATGGCTACACCTTC.

V gene TRBV13 combines with J gene TRBJ2-1; D gene uncertain. V was cut by 2 bases and J by 10 bases, with 12 bases left in between. This CDR3 has 13 residues. The germline V gene encodes CDR1 PRHDT and CDR2 FYEKMQ (reference sequence). This chain's CDR3 is CASSLSPTKEQFF. In DNA form, the CDR3 reads TGTGCCAGCAGCTTAAGTCCGACAAAAGAGCAGTTCTTC.

This chain uses TRBV5-4 with TRBJ1-1; no firm D call. V was pared by 0 bases and J by 6 bases, with 9 bases between. This CDR3 is 13 amino acids long. Germline-derived CDR1 and CDR2 are SGHNT and YYREEE (reference sequence). CDR3 region: CASSLGQYAEAFF. In DNA form, the CDR3 reads TGTGCCAGCAGCTTGGGGCAGTATGCTGAAGCTTTCTTT.

V and J are TRBV7-3 and TRBJ2-3; 9 positions agree with TRBD2. Germline V gene lookup returns CDR1 SGHTA and CDR2 FQGTGA. Germline trimming cut 1 base from V and 1 base from J; bases unmatched to any gene: 12. The CDR3 runs 19 residues. CDR3 protein: CASSLNPSGGFRGTDTQYF. The CDR3 bases are TGTGCCAGCAGCTTAAATCCCAGCGGGGGGTTTCGCGGCACAGATACGCAGTATTTT.

This clone was observed a single time. This chain connects TRBV9 to TRBJ2-3, with 9 bases aligning to TRBD2. The CDR3 is 15 residues long. J lost 2 bases, V lost 5 bases, and 6 bases had no gene match. Germline V gene sequence: CDR1 SGDLS, CDR2 YYNGEE. CDR3 amino acids: CASSEGLAFTDTQYF. CDR3 DNA sequence: TGTGCCAGCAGTGAGGGACTAGCCTTCACAGATACGCAGTATTTT.

This rearrangement joins TRBV19 to TRBJ2-3; D gene uncertain. Germline CDR1 and CDR2: LNHDA and SQIVND (reference sequence). Trimming left V 3 bases short and J 0 bases short, with 7 bases between. CDR3 length equals 14 residues. The CDR3 region is CASSIGESTDTQYF. Here the CDR3 DNA reads TGTGCCAGTAGTATTGGAGAGAGCACAGATACGCAGTATTTT.

Note on this clone: This specimen includes other DNA sequences encoding the same CDR3. This chain connects TRBV7-3 to TRBJ1-2; no clear D gene. The V end was cut by 5 bases, the J end by 6 bases, with 13 bases between. The CDR3 is 13 amino acids. Germline assignment: CDR1 SGHTA and CDR2 FQGTGA. CDR3 protein: CASSLGGGDGYTF. CDR3 nucleotide sequence: TGTGCCAGCAGCCTCGGTGGCGGGGATGGCTACACCTTC.

The chain carries TRBV5-1 and TRBJ1-1; 10 nucleotides agree with TRBD1. The CDR3 has 16 amino acids. V dropped 4 bases and J dropped 2; count of bases not matched to a gene: 8. In germline, CDR1 is SGHRS, CDR2 YFSETQ. CDR3 loop: CASSKDRGRINTEAFF. The CDR3 region has the DNA TGCGCCAGCAGCAAGGACAGGGGGAGGATTAACACTGAAGCTTTCTTT.

The J gene is TRBJ1-6, the V gene TRBV5-4; TRBD1 aligns across 8 bases. V lost 4 bases to trimming and J lost 9 bases; unmatched junction nucleotides: 12. From germline, CDR1 is SGHNT and CDR2 YYREEE (reference sequence). The CDR3 runs to 16 residues. The CDR3 loop is CASSRDRTGSPSPLHF. CDR3 in DNA: TGTGCCAGCAGCCGAGACAGGACAGGGAGCCCTTCACCCCTCCACTTT.

The genes are TRBV10-1 and TRBJ2-7, with D maybe TRBD2 (5 bases). Germline values: CDR1 WNHNN, CDR2 SYGVQD (reference sequence). The V end was cut by 10 bases, the J end by 4 bases, with 23 bases between. The CDR3 runs to 15 residues. The CDR3 protein is CATDGLSTPQYEQYF. CDR3 nucleotide sequence: TGCGCCACCGACGGACTCTCAACCCCTCAGTACGAGCAGTACTTC.

The count of this clone is one. The rearrangement links TRBV5-4 to TRBJ2-5, with 16 bases identical to TRBD2. The germline V gene has CDR1 SGHNT and CDR2 YYREEE (reference sequence). The CDR3 extends over 18 amino acids. Losses at the gene ends were 9 bases for V and 1 base for J; bases not matched to a gene: 12. The CDR3 DNA follows: TGTGCCACCCTAAAGGGGGGACTAGCGGGGGGGTCCCAAGAGACCCAGTACTTC. It specifies CATLKGGLAGGSQETQYF.

This chain connects TRBV7-9 to TRBJ2-3, with D possibly TRBD2 on 5 matching bases. Trimming stripped 3 bases from V and 2 bases from J, with 9 bases between. The CDR3 extends over 14 amino acids. The V gene's germline CDR1 is SEHNR and CDR2 FQNEAQ (reference sequence). The CDR3: CASSFGLTTDTQYF. DNA of the CDR3: TGTGCCAGCAGCTTTGGACTTACCACAGATACGCAGTATTTT.

This clone was detected only once. The V gene is TRBV5-4, the J gene TRBJ2-7; D call uncertain. The germline V gene encodes CDR1 SGHNT and CDR2 YYREEE (reference sequence). The V end was cut by 0 bases, the J end by 4 bases, with 2 bases between. The CDR3 has 11 residues. The CDR3 DNA reads TGTGCCAGCAGCTTGGCTTACGAGCAGTACTTC. It yields the protein CASSLAYEQYF.

The V gene is TRBV6-5, the J gene TRBJ2-7, with 8 nucleotides matching TRBD1. The V gene's germline CDR1 is MNHEY and CDR2 SVGAGI. This CDR3 is built from 15 residues. V was pared by 6 bases and J by 2 bases, with 9 bases of the junction left unmatched. The CDR3 bases are TGTGCCAGCAGAAGCTCCGGGACAGGCACCTACGAGCAGTACTTC. The encoded protein is CASRSSGTGTYEQYF.

In DNA, the CDR3 is TGTGCCAGCAGCGCGATGAACACTAATGAAAAACTGTTTTTT. It specifies CASSAMNTNEKLFF. The J gene is TRBJ1-4, the V gene TRBV6-1; D is undetermined. V was clipped by 6 bases and J by 2 bases, with 10 bases between them. This CDR3 comprises 14 residues. Germline values: CDR1 MNHNS, CDR2 SASEGT.

This clone was detected a few times. The chain uses TRBV19 and TRBJ2-5; D uncertain. Germline CDR1 LNHDA, CDR2 SQIVND (reference sequence). The ends were cut back, 3 bases at V and 1 base at J, with 9 bases in the middle. This CDR3 contains 14 residues. CDR3 nucleotides: TGTGCCAGTAGTATGTGGGCAGTCCAAGAGACCCAGTACTTC. Residues: CASSMWAVQETQYF. Supplemented by reference TRBV19 and TRBJ2-5, the full variable domain reads DGGITQSPKYLFRKEGQNVTLSCEQNLNHDAMYWYRQDPGQGLRLIYYSQIVNDFQKGDIAEGYSVSREKKESFPLTVTSAQKNPTAFYLCASSMWAVQETQYFGPGTRLLVL.

For this clone: This specimen includes other DNA sequences encoding the same CDR3. The chain combines TRBV6-5 with TRBJ1-1; D gene unclear. Germline CDR1 reads MNHEY; CDR2 reads SVGAGI. This CDR3 contains 12 residues. Trimming pared 4 bases from V and 0 bases from J, leaving 3 bases between. The CDR3 bases are TGTGCCAGCAGTTCCATGAACACTGAAGCTTTCTTT. Residues: CASSSMNTEAFF.

The chain is built from TRBV7-9 and TRBJ2-5; 10 bases are shared with TRBD1. The closer fit of TRBJ2-7 to the DNA end suggests the J call may be wrong. Germline CDR1 reads SEHNR; CDR2 reads FQNEAQ (reference sequence). The CDR3 length is 17 residues. The CDR3 loop is CASSLGPGTGEAYEQYF. The DNA of the CDR3 is TGTGCCAGCAGCTTAGGCCCCGGGACAGGGGAGGCCTACGAGCAGTACTTC.

The count of this clone is one. This sequence joins TRBV5-1 and TRBJ2-7, with D possibly being TRBD1 (5 bases). Trimming took off 0 bases at V and 0 bases at J, with 16 bases between the two ends. Germline CDR1 is SGHRS and CDR2 is YFSETQ. The CDR3 runs to 17 residues. As DNA, the CDR3 is TGCGCCAGCAGCTTGGGTCGGGCAGGGCCGACCTCCTACGAGCAGTACTTC. Amino acids: CASSLGRAGPTSYEQYF.

The chain links TRBV19 to TRBJ1-5, with TRBD1 matching 7 bases. The CDR3 runs to 17 residues. Germline V gene sequence: CDR1 LNHDA, CDR2 SQIVND (reference sequence). Unmatched junction bases numbered 8, after V lost 3 bases and J lost 0 bases. CDR3: CASSMAGQVYSNQPQHF. The CDR3 DNA follows: TGTGCCAGTAGTATGGCCGGACAGGTCTATAGCAATCAGCCCCAGCATTTT. The full variable domain, its missing parts supplied by reference TRBV19 and TRBJ1-5, is DGGITQSPKYLFRKEGQNVTLSCEQNLNHDAMYWYRQDPGQGLRLIYYSQIVNDFQKGDIAEGYSVSREKKESFPLTVTSAQKNPTAFYLCASSMAGQVYSNQPQHFGDGTRLSIL.

The rearrangement links TRBV11-3 to TRBJ2-1; 7 bases line up with TRBD2. The CDR3 is made up of 13 amino acids. With 1 base clipped from V and 9 bases from J, the junction kept 3 bases outside the gene matches. The germline V gene has CDR1 SGHNT and CDR2 YENEEA. Written as DNA, the CDR3 is TGTGCCAGCAGCTTAGGGGAGGGTAGTGAGCAGTTCTTC. This translates into CASSLGEGSEQFF.

This chain uses TRBV5-1 with TRBJ1-4, with a weak D call TRBD1 (5 bases). The CDR3 extends over 17 amino acids. Germline assignment: CDR1 SGHRS and CDR2 YFSETQ. Trimming removed 4 bases from V and 0 bases from J, with 16 bases in between. The CDR3 spells CASSTGRQSATNEKLFF. CDR3 nucleotide sequence: TGCGCCAGCAGCACTGGACGACAGTCTGCAACTAATGAAAAACTGTTTTTT. Full variable domain (missing parts from reference TRBV5-1 and TRBJ1-4): KAGVTQTPRYLIKTRGQQVTLSCSPISGHRSVSWYQQTPGQGLQFLFEYFSETQRNKGNFPGRFSGRQFSNSRSEMNVSTLELGDSALYLCASSTGRQSATNEKLFFGSGTQLSVL.

V gene TRBV5-1 combines with J gene TRBJ1-2; D is unclear. Germline CDR1 and CDR2: SGHRS and YFSETQ. CDR3 size: 15 residues. V dropped 6 bases and J dropped 3 bases, with 18 bases sitting between them. CDR3 in DNA: TGCGCCAGCACCCCTGGCACCCTCCAGGACTATGGCTACACCTTC. It encodes CASTPGTLQDYGYTF.

V is TRBV14 and J is TRBJ1-1; 8 bases map to TRBD1. Germline V gene lookup returns CDR1 SGHDN and CDR2 FVKESK. The CDR3 loop spans 15 amino acids. Trimming removed 1 base from V and 6 bases from J; junction bases left unmatched: 7. For the CDR3, the DNA is TGTGCCAGCAGCCAAGTGCAGGGGGCGGTTTCTGAAGCTTTCTTT. Translation: CASSQVQGAVSEAFF.

The CDR3 nucleotides are TGTGCCAGCAGCTCACAGGGGACGGGCTATGGCTACACCTTC. Protein product: CASSSQGTGYGYTF. This chain connects TRBV6-6 to TRBJ1-2, with 7 bases fitting TRBD1. V trimming: 6 bases; J trimming: 4 bases; junction bases outside the gene matches: 8. This CDR3 is built from 14 residues. CDR1 and CDR2 from the germline V gene are MNHNY and SVGAGI (reference sequence).

The chain employs TRBV13 and TRBJ1-6; maybe TRBD1 (6 bases). The CDR3 has 14 amino acids. Germline CDR1 PRHDT, CDR2 FYEKMQ (reference sequence). The ends were cut back, 2 bases at V and 4 bases at J, with 6 bases in the middle. The CDR3 here is CASSLQGYNSPLHF. In nucleotides, the CDR3 is TGTGCCAGCAGCTTACAGGGGTATAATTCACCCCTCCACTTT. Full variable domain (missing parts from reference TRBV13 and TRBJ1-6): AAGVIQSPRHLIKEKRETATLKCYPIPRHDTVYWYQQGPGQDPQFLISFYEKMQSDKGSIPDRFSAQQFSDYHSELNMSSLELGDSALYFCASSLQGYNSPLHFGNGTRLTVT.

This sequence joins TRBV27 and TRBJ2-5; the match to TRBD1 covers 7 bases. The V and J ends lost 3 bases and 2 bases, in that order; junction bases with no gene match: 3. The length of the CDR3 is 14 residues. Germline assignment: CDR1 MNHEY and CDR2 SMNVEV (reference sequence). The CDR3 loop reads CASSLSGQQETQYF. DNA of the CDR3: TGTGCCAGCAGTTTGTCGGGACAGCAAGAGACCCAGTACTTC.

In DNA, the CDR3 is TGTGCCACCAGGGCCGCCGGGACCCAGTACTTC. Encoded protein: CATRAAGTQYF. The chain joins TRBV19 to TRBJ2-5; weak D call: TRBD1 (5 bases). The CDR3 totals 11 residues. Germline assignment: CDR1 LNHDA and CDR2 SQIVND (reference sequence). V dropped 10 bases and J dropped 7 bases, with 13 bases sitting between them. The whole variable domain, filled in from reference TRBV19 and TRBJ2-5, reads DGGITQSPKYLFRKEGQNVTLSCEQNLNHDAMYWYRQDPGQGLRLIYYSQIVNDFQKGDIAEGYSVSREKKESFPLTVTSAQKNPTAFYLCATRAAGTQYFGPGTRLLVL.